These T cell receptor beta chains were read from a single sample in a study of blood T cell repertoires in COVID-19. Libraries were prepared by immunoSEQ multiplex PCR; TCRdb keeps only in-frame clonotypes and omits some of them. The repertoire consists of around 200,000 clones, with approximately 85% occurring once and the leading ten covering 9.8%. Source material: peripheral blood. The source of these receptors is a woman at least 80 years old with acute or convalescent COVID-19. CDR3s include the opening cysteine and the closing phenylalanine or tryptophan. D genes are given only for firm matches. Expanded clones are given a class, and other clones once, few, many or no size at all.

clone size	V gene	D gene	J gene	CDR3 DNA	CDR3 protein
NA	TRBV6-5	TRBD2	TRBJ2-1	TGTGCCAGCAGCTACCCAGGGACTAGCGGTAATGAGCAGTTCTTC	CASSYPGTSGNEQFF
NA	TRBV11-2	TRBD2	TRBJ2-1	TGTGCCAGCAGCTCAGACGGGAGGCCCTACAATGAGCAGTTCTTC	CASSSDGRPYNEQFF
NA	TRBV5-6	NA	TRBJ2-1	TGTGCCAGCAGCTGGGGGGTCAATGAGCAGTTCTTC	CASSWGVNEQFF
NA	TRBV5-6	NA	TRBJ1-2	TGTGCCAGCAGCTCACGGCGGGTGGAGGGCTATGGCTACACCTTC	CASSSRRVEGYGYTF
once	TRBV5-1	TRBD2	TRBJ2-7	TGCGCCAGCAGCCCAGGACTAGCGTCTGCCTACGAGCAGTACTTC	CASSPGLASAYEQYF
NA	TRBV27	NA	TRBJ1-3	TGTGCCAGCAGCAGAAGGGGGTCGGGGATTGGAAACACCATATATTTT	CASSRRGSGIGNTIYF
NA	TRBV5-1	TRBD1	TRBJ1-2	TGCGCCAGCAGATTTCTACAGGGGGTGGGCGGCTACACCTTC	CASRFLQGVGGYTF
NA	TRBV6-5	TRBD1	TRBJ2-5	TGTGCCAGCATAGGGACAGGGGTGGGCGAGACCCAGTACTTC	CASIGTGVGETQYF
NA	TRBV2	NA	TRBJ2-7	TGTGCCAGCAGTGCAGACACATCCTACGAGCAGTACTTC	CASSADTSYEQYF
NA	TRBV18	TRBD1	TRBJ2-2	TGTGCCAGCTCACCACGGACAGGGGGTATTTCGGGGGAGCTGTTTTTT	CASSPRTGGISGELFF
NA	TRBV7-2	TRBD1	TRBJ2-7	TGTGCCAGCAGCCTGGAGGGGAACAGGGGGCGCGAGCAGTACTTC	CASSLEGNRGREQYF
NA	TRBV28	NA	TRBJ2-6	TGTGCCAGCAGTTTACGTCCCGGCTCTGGGGCCAACGTCCTGACTTTC	CASSLRPGSGANVLTF
NA	TRBV11-3	NA	TRBJ2-2	TGTGCCAGCAGCTTAGAAAGGGGGAGCACCGGGGAGCTGTTTTTT	CASSLERGSTGELFF
few	TRBV10-3	NA	TRBJ1-2	TGTGCCATCAGTGAGCCCAGGCGGGCAATTAACTATGGCTACACCTTC	CAISEPRRAINYGYTF
once	TRBV7-2	NA	TRBJ1-1	TGTGCCAGCAGCCCCTCTCAGTCCTTTACTGAAGCTTTCTTT	CASSPSQSFTEAFF
NA	TRBV4-2	NA	TRBJ1-1	TGTGCCAGCAGCCACCGGACAGCTAAGAGCACTGAAGCTTTCTTT	CASSHRTAKSTEAFF
NA	TRBV28	TRBD1	TRBJ1-1	TGTGCCAGCAGCCTCAACCTGGGACAGGGGGCGGCGAACACTGAAGCTTTCTTT	CASSLNLGQGAANTEAFF
NA	TRBV12-3/TRBV12-4	NA	TRBJ1-2	TGTGCCAGCAGTCCCTTGGGCCTCTATGGCTACACCTTC	CASSPLGLYGYTF
NA	TRBV4-1	NA	TRBJ1-6	TGCGCCAGCAGCCCCTCCTTGACCCGGGAGCCCTATAATTCACCCCTCCACTTT	CASSPSLTREPYNSPLHF
once	TRBV5-4	TRBD1	TRBJ2-2	TGTGCCAGCACGAGACAGGGGGCAGGGACCGGGGAGCTGTTTTTT	CASTRQGAGTGELFF
NA	TRBV18	TRBD1	TRBJ1-1	TGTGCCAGCTCAGCCGACAGGGATACTGAAGCTTTCTTT	CASSADRDTEAFF
NA	TRBV7-2	TRBD2	TRBJ2-1	TGTGCCAGCAGCTTTGCGACTAGCGGGAGGTCTGAGCAGTTCTTC	CASSFATSGRSEQFF
NA	TRBV5-1	NA	TRBJ1-3	TGCGCCAGCAGCTTGGGACAGTCCTCTGGAAACACCATATATTTT	CASSLGQSSGNTIYF
NA	TRBV5-6	NA	TRBJ1-4	TGTGCCAGCAGCTTGGAGTGGAGGGAAAAACTGTTTTTT	CASSLEWREKLFF
NA	TRBV27	NA	TRBJ2-7	TGTGCCAGCAGTCCGTCCCAGGGGATTGGCGGCTACTACGAGCAGTACTTC	CASSPSQGIGGYYEQYF
NA	TRBV11-2	NA	TRBJ2-1	TGTGCCAGCAGCATATTGACTAACACTTTTTCCTACAATGAGCAGTTCTTC	CASSILTNTFSYNEQFF
NA	TRBV5-1	TRBD1	TRBJ1-1	TGCGCCAGCAGGCGGGACAGGGAGGGGACTGAAGCTTTCTTT	CASRRDREGTEAFF
NA	TRBV2	TRBD1	TRBJ2-7	TGTGCCAGCAAACAGACAGGGGGCCCCTACGAGCAGTACTTC	CASKQTGGPYEQYF
once	TRBV9	NA	TRBJ1-2	TGTGCCAGCAGCGTAGATCCGAGCGCGGCTGGCTACACCTTC	CASSVDPSAAGYTF
NA	TRBV15	TRBD1	TRBJ1-4	TGTGCCACCAGCAGATTACAGGGGGCGGTTAATGAAAAACTGTTTTTT	CATSRLQGAVNEKLFF
NA	TRBV24-1	TRBD1	TRBJ1-1	TGTGCCACCAGTGATGCCGGGACAGGGGCTGAAGCTTTCTTT	CATSDAGTGAEAFF
NA	TRBV29-1	TRBD1	TRBJ1-5	TGCAGCGTTGTAGTTCAGGGGGGAAGCAATCAGCCCCAGCATTTT	CSVVVQGGSNQPQHF
NA	TRBV6-6	TRBD1	TRBJ2-2	TGTGCCAGCAGTCCCCCCGGACAGGGGAAGACCGGGGAGCTGTTTTTT	CASSPPGQGKTGELFF
NA	TRBV6-5	NA	TRBJ2-7	TGTGCCAGCAGTTACTCTGAAGGGGTGATCTACGAGCAGTACTTC	CASSYSEGVIYEQYF
NA	TRBV30	NA	TRBJ1-2	TGTGCCTGGAGTGTAGTGAGTTATGGCTACACCTTC	CAWSVVSYGYTF
once	TRBV5-5	NA	TRBJ1-1	TGTGCCAGCAGCCAGCAGGGGCCCACTGAAGCTTTCTTT	CASSQQGPTEAFF
once	TRBV9	NA	TRBJ1-1	TGTGCCAGCAGCGTAGGTAAGAACACTGAAGCTTTCTTT	CASSVGKNTEAFF
NA	TRBV4-3	TRBD1	TRBJ2-6	TGCGCCAGCAGCCAAGATGCCCCGGACAGGACGCGAAGAGCTGGGGCCAACGTCCTGACTTTC	CASSQDAPDRTRRAGANVLTF
NA	TRBV6-6	TRBD1	TRBJ2-1	TGTGCCAGCAGACCTGGACAGGGCCGAGGGGTCAGGGAGCAGTTCTTC	CASRPGQGRGVREQFF
NA	TRBV7-6	NA	TRBJ2-3	TGTGCCAGCAGCTTCTATGGATCAACAGGGTCAGATACGCAGTATTTT	CASSFYGSTGSDTQYF
NA	TRBV5-4	NA	TRBJ1-1	TGTGCCAGCAGCCTTACCGGGGGGGGTGAAGCTTTCTTT	CASSLTGGGEAFF
once	TRBV7-9	NA	TRBJ1-1	TGTGCCAGCAGCTTAGTATACAGGGAGGGTGTAGCTTTCTTT	CASSLVYREGVAFF
NA	TRBV5-1	NA	TRBJ2-3	TGCGCCAGCAGCCGAGACAGCTACACAGATACGCAGTATTTT	CASSRDSYTDTQYF
NA	TRBV5-1	TRBD1	TRBJ1-2	TGCGCCAGCAGCGCCGGACAGGGGAACTATGGCTACACCTTC	CASSAGQGNYGYTF
NA	TRBV6-5	TRBD1	TRBJ1-1	TGTGCCACGGGACAGGGGTCCCCCACTGAAGCTTTCTTT	CATGQGSPTEAFF
NA	TRBV7-9	TRBD2	TRBJ2-3	TGTGCCAGCAGCCGAGGACTAGCGGGAGGGCCCGTCCGCACAGATACGCAGTATTTT	CASSRGLAGGPVRTDTQYF
NA	TRBV6-2/TRBV6-3	TRBD1	TRBJ1-5	TGTGCCAGCAGTCGAGGGGGCGCTCGGAGCAATCAGCCCCAGCATTTT	CASSRGGARSNQPQHF
NA	TRBV30	TRBD1	TRBJ1-3	TGTGCCTGGAGTTACCGGGACAGAGGAAACACCATATATTTT	CAWSYRDRGNTIYF
NA	TRBV3-1/TRBV3-2	NA	TRBJ2-5	TGTGCCAGCAGCCAAGATATGCGGGGCCAAGAGACCCAGTACTTC	CASSQDMRGQETQYF
NA	TRBV2	NA	TRBJ2-7	TGTGCCAGCAGCGCTGACACCTCCAAGCAGTACTTC	CASSADTSKQYF
NA	TRBV7-9	TRBD1	TRBJ2-7	TGTGCCAGCAGCCCGGGACAGGGAGAGCAGTACTTC	CASSPGQGEQYF
NA	TRBV5-4	NA	TRBJ2-7	TGTGCCAGCAGCTTGGACAGGTCTAGGGAGGTCTTC	CASSLDRSREVF
NA	TRBV27	NA	TRBJ2-7	TGTGCCAGCAGTTTACCTGGCTCCCCCGAGCAGTACTTC	CASSLPGSPEQYF
NA	TRBV25-1	NA	TRBJ1-4	TGTGCCAGCAGTGAATTGCGGGAGAATGAAAAACTGTTTTTT	CASSELRENEKLFF
NA	TRBV18	TRBD1	TRBJ2-3	TGTGCCAGCTCACCAGACCCGGACAGGGTCACGCAGTATTTT	CASSPDPDRVTQYF
NA	TRBV4-1	NA	TRBJ2-3	TGCGCCAGCAGCCAAGTCGGCGGGGGCCCTAGCACAGATACGCAGTATTTT	CASSQVGGGPSTDTQYF
NA	TRBV18	NA	TRBJ2-7	TGTGCCAGCTCACCACCGGCTCATTACGAGCAGTACTTC	CASSPPAHYEQYF
NA	TRBV7-6	TRBD1	TRBJ2-5	TGTGCCAGCAGCTGGACAGGGGGCTCTCGGGAGACCCAGTACTTC	CASSWTGGSRETQYF
NA	TRBV7-3	NA	TRBJ2-1	TGTGCCAGCAGCTTAGGGTCGGGAGTGGATGAGCAGTTCTTC	CASSLGSGVDEQFF